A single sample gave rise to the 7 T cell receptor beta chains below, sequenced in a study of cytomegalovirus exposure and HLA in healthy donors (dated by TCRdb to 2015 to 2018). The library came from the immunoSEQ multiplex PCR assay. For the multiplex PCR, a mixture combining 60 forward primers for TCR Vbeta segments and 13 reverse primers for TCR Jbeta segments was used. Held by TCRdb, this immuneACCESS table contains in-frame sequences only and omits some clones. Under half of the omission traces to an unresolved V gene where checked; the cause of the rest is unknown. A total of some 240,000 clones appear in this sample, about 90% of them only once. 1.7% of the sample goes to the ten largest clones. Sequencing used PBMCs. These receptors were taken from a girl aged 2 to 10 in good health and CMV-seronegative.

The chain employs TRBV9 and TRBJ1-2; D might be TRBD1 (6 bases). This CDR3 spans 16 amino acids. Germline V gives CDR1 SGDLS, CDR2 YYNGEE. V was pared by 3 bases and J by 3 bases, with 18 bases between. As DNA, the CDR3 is TGTGCCAGCAGCGCCACCCAACAGGGCTGGGACTATGGCTACACCTTC. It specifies CASSATQQGWDYGYTF.

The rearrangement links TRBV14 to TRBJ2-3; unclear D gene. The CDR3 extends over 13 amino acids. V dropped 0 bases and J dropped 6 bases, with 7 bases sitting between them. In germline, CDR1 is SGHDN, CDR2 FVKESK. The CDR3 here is CASSQDLRDTQYF. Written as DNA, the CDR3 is TGTGCCAGCAGCCAAGATTTGAGGGATACGCAGTATTTT.

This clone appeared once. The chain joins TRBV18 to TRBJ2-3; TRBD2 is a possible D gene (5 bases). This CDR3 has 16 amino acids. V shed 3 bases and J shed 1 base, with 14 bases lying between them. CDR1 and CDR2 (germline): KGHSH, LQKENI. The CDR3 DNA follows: TGTGCCAGCTCACCCACTACTAGTATCGGCACAGATACGCAGTATTTT. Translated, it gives CASSPTTSIGTDTQYF.

CDR3 sequence: CASSTSGQPAEQYF. The CDR3, as DNA: TGTGCCAGTAGTACAAGCGGACAGCCAGCCGAGCAGTACTTC. The chain carries TRBV19 and TRBJ2-7, with D maybe TRBD1 (6 bases). The germline V gene has CDR1 LNHDA and CDR2 SQIVND (reference sequence). V was shortened by 4 bases and J by 6 bases, with 16 bases between the two germline ends. This CDR3 contains 14 residues. Complete variable domain (other parts from reference TRBV19 and TRBJ2-7): DGGITQSPKYLFRKEGQNVTLSCEQNLNHDAMYWYRQDPGQGLRLIYYSQIVNDFQKGDIAEGYSVSREKKESFPLTVTSAQKNPTAFYLCASSTSGQPAEQYFGPGTRLTVT.

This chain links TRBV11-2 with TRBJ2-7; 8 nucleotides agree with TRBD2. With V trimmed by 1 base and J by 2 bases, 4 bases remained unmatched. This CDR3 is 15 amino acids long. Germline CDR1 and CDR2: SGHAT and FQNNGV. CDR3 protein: CASSLVFSGTYEQYF. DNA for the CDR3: TGTGCCAGCAGCTTAGTTTTTAGCGGGACCTACGAGCAGTACTTC. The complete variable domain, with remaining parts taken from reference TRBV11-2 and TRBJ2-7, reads EAGVAQSPRYKIIEKRQSVAFWCNPISGHATLYWYQQILGQGPKLLIQFQNNGVVDDSQLPKDRFSAERLKGVDSTLKIQPAKLEDSAVYLCASSLVFSGTYEQYFGPGTRLTVT.

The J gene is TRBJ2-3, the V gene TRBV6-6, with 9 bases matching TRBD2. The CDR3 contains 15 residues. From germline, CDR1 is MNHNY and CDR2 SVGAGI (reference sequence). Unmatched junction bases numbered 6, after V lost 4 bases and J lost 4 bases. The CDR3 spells CASSSLGLASDTQYF. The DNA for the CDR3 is TGTGCCAGCAGTTCCCTGGGACTAGCATCAGATACGCAGTATTTT.

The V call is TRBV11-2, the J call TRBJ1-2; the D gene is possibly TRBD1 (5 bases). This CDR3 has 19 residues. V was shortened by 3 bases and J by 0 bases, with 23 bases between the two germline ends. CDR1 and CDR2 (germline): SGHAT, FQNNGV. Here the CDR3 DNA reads TGTGCCAGCAGCTTCGATCCCCAGGGAAACGTCAAAGCTAACTATGGCTACACCTTC. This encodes CASSFDPQGNVKANYGYTF.